The entry below describes one T cell receptor (beta chain). Antigen specificity is unknown. The data originate from a study of T cell clonotyping in hematopoietic cell transplantation. General observations from the study: At the given depth, recipient repertoires were over 95% de novo clonotypes. Pathologically expanded recipient clonotypes increased progressively from day 30 to day 180 as diversity fell.

The CDR3 totals 15 residues. Trimming removed 4 bases from V and 4 bases from J; junction bases left unmatched: 11. CDR1 GTSNPN and CDR2 SVGIG come from the germline V gene (reference sequence). Assay: immunoSEQ multiplex PCR; the TCRdb copy retains only in-frame clones and omits some. This table has 6,000 to 7,500 clones, approximately 96% appearing once. The TCR sequence derives from a male patient aged 40-50 years who had an allogeneic stem cell transplant from a related donor, so the T cells may come from the graft donor. Some clones in this sample may be carry-over from other donors' samples. This chain connects TRBV30 to TRBJ2-7; 9 bases fit TRBD1. Sample: PBMCs, taken 30 days after allogeneic stem cell transplant. The DNA for the CDR3 is TGTGCCTGGACCGGACCGGGACAGGGTCTTTACGAGCAGTACTTC. It codes for CAWTGPGQGLYEQYF.